This TCR beta chain was profiled in a study of blood T cell repertoires in COVID-19. About the study: Nucleic acid was either cDNA or gDNA, and it came from T cells, B-cell-depleted T cells, or PBMCs.

V dropped 4 bases and J dropped 6 bases, with 9 bases sitting between them. This CDR3 is 13 amino acids long. CDR1 KGHDR and CDR2 SFDVKD come from the germline V gene. Some clones are missing from TCRdb's copy, which holds only in-frame ones; the method was immunoSEQ multiplex PCR. The sample holds 60,000 to 100,000 clones; roughly 90% are singletons and the top ten take approximately 4.2%. This receptor was taken from a man aged 50 to 60 with active COVID-19. The rearrangement joins TRBV24-1 to TRBJ1-5; the D gene is possibly TRBD1 (5 bases). Sequencing was done on a sample of peripheral blood. The CDR3 region is CATSEQEGQPQHF. DNA for the CDR3: TGTGCCACCAGTGAACAGGAGGGTCAGCCCCAGCATTTT.